Listed here are 3 T cell receptor beta chains from one sample, sequenced in a study of PD-L1 blockade in urothelial cancer. The time point was: peripheral blood 6 weeks after treatment start. Sequencing used immunoSEQ multiplex PCR; TCRdb keeps in-frame clones, though not all of them. The sample records more than 90,000 clones, around four fifths being singletons. Here the sequenced sample was PBMCs, taken around atezolizumab (anti-PD-L1) treatment. These receptors came from a man aged 65 to 79 with urothelial cancer.

This chain uses TRBV7-2 with TRBJ2-3; TRBD2 aligns across 7 bases. CDR1 and CDR2 (germline): SGHTA, FQGNSA. The CDR3 contains 15 residues. V lost 3 bases, J lost 4 bases, and 7 bases stayed unmatched. For the CDR3, the DNA is TGTGCCAGCAGCTTCAACCGGGACTACCCAGATACGCAGTATTTT. Its translation is CASSFNRDYPDTQYF.

The chain uses TRBV29-1 and TRBJ1-1; D gene unclear. The CDR3 is 13 residues long. The V gene lost 4 bases and the J gene lost 6 bases, with 15 bases spanning the gap. Per germline, CDR1 SQVTM and CDR2 ANQGSEA. The CDR3 sequence is CSVVGGSNAEAFF. CDR3 bases: TGCAGCGTTGTGGGAGGGAGCAACGCTGAAGCTTTCTTT.

The J gene is TRBJ1-1, the V gene TRBV2, with a tentative D call TRBD1 (5 bases). The germline V gene encodes CDR1 SNHLY and CDR2 FYNNEI. V gave up 6 bases and J gave up 7 bases, with 9 bases separating them. CDR3 length equals 11 residues. The CDR3 coding sequence is TGTGCCAGCAGCCTAACAGGTGAAGCTTTCTTT. Protein sequence: CASSLTGEAFF.